The following is a T cell receptor (beta chain) sequence with its context. What this receptor recognizes is not known. No base-level quality is on record; no much larger clone is a single base apart. The source of the sample is a study of blood T cell repertoires in COVID-19 (dated by TCRdb to 2020 to 2021). Study-wide context: Samples covering the acute and convalescent phases of COVID-19 were provided by collaborators in the United States, Italy and Spain. The material from the prospective study consisted of cDNA or gDNA derived from T cells, B-cell-depleted T cells, or PBMCs. The samples were drawn from the first 160 participants of the ongoing ImmuneRACE study and from roughly 1,300 subjects provided by 6 global collaborators. A freely available public database, intended as a resource for researchers studying the immune response to SARS-CoV-2, is where the repertoires were released. Deeply sampled blood TCRbeta repertoires from subjects exposed to, actively infected with, or recovered from COVID-19 were included in the dataset. Nearly every sample came with metadata listing a de-identified subject ID, COVID-19 status, age in years and sex. HLA class I and class II types, where available, came from metadata supplied by the sample provider rather than from assay-based typing.

What the research found in general, with its limitations: The amount of clinical and demographic metadata varied by source and participant and was provided uncurated.

Participants in the prospective study were enrolled through a virtual design, were aged about 18 to 89 years, and lived in under 25 United States geographic areas. In the prospective study, participants were assigned to cohorts based on the clinical history participants reported in a screening survey and a study questionnaire. Recovered participants in ImmuneRACE Cohort 3 were defined by two consecutive negative NP/OP PCR tests, clearance by a healthcare professional, or resolution of symptoms. In the prospective study, whole blood, serum and a nasopharyngeal or oropharyngeal swab were collected from each participant by mobile phlebotomists. Participants in the prospective study had the option to provide additional blood draws and questionnaires over a 2-month period. Before DNA extraction, prospective study blood samples were shipped either frozen or at room temperature. TCRbeta CDR3 regions were amplified from genomic DNA using the immunoSEQ Assay, a bias-controlled multiplex PCR. Per the original workflow: The number of nucleated cells in each sample was estimated by amplification of reference gene primers within the assay. To quantify the absolute abundance of each unique TCRbeta CDR3 rearrangement, sequence reads were collapsed and filtered. For each sample, productive Simpson clonality was calculated by taking the square root of Simpson's diversity index across productive rearrangements. What TCRdb holds here is the immuneACCESS table cut down to in-frame rearrangements. Part of the clones is not present; checked against another copy, under half of the missing clones reflect an unresolved V gene, and the others are unexplained. Clonal size and the V and J genes are those of that table, whereas D and trimming came from the DNA. For this sample there are 150,000 or so clones; about 80% appear just once. The ten largest account for about 3.2% of the sample.

The clonotype comes from a woman between 45 and 65 years old who had recovered from COVID-19. Material: PBMCs or T cells enriched from blood (not recorded which).

The nucleotide sequence is TGTGCCAGCAGCCAAACGCCTCGGGGGGAGACCCAGTACTTC. It specifies CASSQTPRGETQYF. The chain uses TRBV14 and TRBJ2-5, with TRBD2 tentatively as D gene (6 bases match). The germline V gene encodes CDR1 SGHDN and CDR2 FVKESK. Trimming costs V 2 bases and J 5 bases, and their ends lie 12 bases apart. From its cysteine to its phenylalanine, the CDR3 spans 14 amino acids. CDR3 DNA only is kept here, 42 bases in frame from base 1.